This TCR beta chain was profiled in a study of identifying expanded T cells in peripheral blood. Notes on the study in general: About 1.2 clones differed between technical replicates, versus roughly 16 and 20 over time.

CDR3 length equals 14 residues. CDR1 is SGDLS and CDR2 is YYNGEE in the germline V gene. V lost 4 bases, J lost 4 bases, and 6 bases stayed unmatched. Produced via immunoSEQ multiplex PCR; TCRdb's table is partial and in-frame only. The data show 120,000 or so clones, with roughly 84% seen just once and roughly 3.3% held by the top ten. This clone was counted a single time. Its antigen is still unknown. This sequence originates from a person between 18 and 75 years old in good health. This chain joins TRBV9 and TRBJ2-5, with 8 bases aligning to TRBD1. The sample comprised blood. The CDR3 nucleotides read TGTGCCAGCAGCCCGGGACAGGTACTAGAGACCCAGTACTTC. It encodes CASSPGQVLETQYF.